The rows below give T cell receptor beta chains drawn from one sample of a study of glioma-infiltrating T cells after dendritic cell vaccination. Some clones are missing from TCRdb's copy, which holds only in-frame ones; the method was immunoSEQ multiplex PCR. Here the sample spans about 63,000 clones, under 90% being singletons. The sequencing used blood, collected after dendritic cell vaccination. The source of these receptors is a human donor with glioblastoma. Both conserved end residues are part of each CDR3. Each record gives: D gene, V gene, J gene, clone size, CDR3 protein, CDR3 DNA. A D gene is named only where the DNA matches it firmly. Clone sizes are given selectively: once, few, many, or a class where the clone is expanded.

TRBD1	TRBV16	TRBJ2-7	-	CASSQLGTGVTEQYF	TGTGCCAGCAGCCAATTGGGGACAGGGGTCACCGAGCAGTACTTC
-	TRBV7-9	TRBJ2-5	once	CASSSRGSETQYF	TGTGCCAGCAGCTCGAGGGGGTCAGAGACCCAGTACTTC
-	TRBV2	TRBJ2-7	-	CASTNPPLQGPYEQYF	TGTGCCAGCACTAACCCGCCCTTACAGGGACCCTACGAGCAGTACTTC
TRBD2	TRBV11-3	TRBJ2-5	-	CASSFSGTSGNQETQYF	TGTGCCAGCAGCTTTTCGGGGACTAGCGGGAACCAAGAGACCCAGTACTTC
-	TRBV6-1	TRBJ2-7	-	CASRSAGWVDEQYF	TGTGCCAGCAGATCGGCAGGGTGGGTCGACGAGCAGTACTTC
-	TRBV11-2	TRBJ1-2	few	CASSLVSSVSNYGYTF	TGTGCCAGCAGCTTAGTTTCTTCAGTCTCCAACTATGGCTACACCTTC
-	TRBV30	TRBJ2-7	-	CAWGGDNSYEQYF	TGTGCCTGGGGTGGGGACAACTCCTACGAGCAGTACTTC
TRBD2	TRBV7-2	TRBJ2-5	-	CASSLDSGGGTQYF	TGTGCCAGCAGCTTAGACAGCGGGGGAGGGACCCAGTACTTC
-	TRBV4-2	TRBJ1-2	-	CASSQRDTDPYGYTF	TGTGCCAGCAGCCAACGGGACACGGATCCCTATGGCTACACCTTC
TRBD1	TRBV7-2	TRBJ1-1	few	CASSLAGGRTEAFF	TGTGCCAGCAGCTTAGCAGGGGGCCGAACTGAAGCTTTCTTT
-	TRBV5-6	TRBJ1-5	-	CASSLMGRGDQPQHF	TGTGCCAGCAGCTTGATGGGGAGGGGGGATCAGCCCCAGCATTTT
-	TRBV2	TRBJ2-7	-	CASSWTAAYEQYF	TGTGCCAGCAGCTGGACAGCGGCCTACGAGCAGTACTTC
TRBD1	TRBV11-3	TRBJ2-5	once	CASSLRGPGVSETQYF	TGTGCCAGCAGCTTAAGGGGGCCAGGAGTAAGTGAGACCCAGTACTTC
-	TRBV6-5	TRBJ2-1	-	CASSYSRTVDGAFF	TGTGCCAGCAGTTACTCCCGGACAGTGGACGGGGCGTTCTTC
-	TRBV6-5	TRBJ2-5	-	CASSPGILQETQYF	TGTGCCAGCAGTCCCGGGATCCTACAAGAGACCCAGTACTTC
TRBD2	TRBV13	TRBJ2-3	-	CASSPGTRMRGATQYF	TGTGCCAGCAGCCCAGGGACTAGGATGAGGGGGGCTACGCAGTATTTT
TRBD1	TRBV6-5	TRBJ1-4	once	CASSYSQGDSKLFF	TGTGCCAGCAGTTACTCTCAAGGGGACAGTAAACTGTTTTTT
TRBD2	TRBV7-6	TRBJ2-5	few	CASSLQAGQETQYF	TGTGCCAGCAGCTTACAAGCGGGGCAAGAGACCCAGTACTTC
TRBD1	TRBV6-1	TRBJ1-5	-	CASSDKGQGGNQPQHF	TGTGCCAGCAGTGACAAGGGACAGGGTGGCAATCAGCCCCAGCATTTT
TRBD1	TRBV4-1	TRBJ2-3	-	CASSQAPWGTDKTDTQYF	TGCGCCAGCAGCCAGGCTCCTTGGGGGACAGACAAAACAGATACGCAGTATTTT
-	TRBV4-2	TRBJ2-7	-	CASSQRLLSSYEQYF	TGTGCCAGCAGCCAACGCCTCCTAAGCTCCTACGAGCAGTACTTC
-	TRBV19	TRBJ1-2	-	CASSAGGRANYGYTF	TGTGCCAGTAGTGCGGGGGGGCGAGCTAACTATGGCTACACCTTC
TRBD2	TRBV30	TRBJ2-3	-	CAWRTSGGHTDTQYF	TGTGCCTGGAGGACTAGCGGGGGTCACACAGATACGCAGTATTTT
-	TRBV6-5	TRBJ2-7	-	CASSSWTVGYEQYF	TGTGCCAGCAGTAGTTGGACAGTAGGCTACGAGCAGTACTTC
TRBD2	TRBV5-1	TRBJ2-5	-	CASSPGTIGETQYF	TGCGCCAGCAGCCCGGGGACTATCGGAGAGACCCAGTACTTC
TRBD2	TRBV7-2	TRBJ2-3	few	CATRLAGGESTQYF	TGTGCCACAAGACTAGCGGGGGGTGAGAGTACGCAGTATTTT
-	TRBV14	TRBJ2-3	-	CASSPGGTADTQYF	TGTGCCAGCAGCCCAGGAGGGACGGCAGATACGCAGTATTTT
-	TRBV10-3	TRBJ1-4	-	CAISESMRVGEKLFF	TGTGCCATCAGTGAGTCTATGAGGGTGGGCGAAAAACTGTTTTTT
-	TRBV19	TRBJ2-5	-	CASSRSRGVQETQYF	TGTGCCAGTAGTAGGAGCAGGGGCGTCCAAGAGACCCAGTACTTC